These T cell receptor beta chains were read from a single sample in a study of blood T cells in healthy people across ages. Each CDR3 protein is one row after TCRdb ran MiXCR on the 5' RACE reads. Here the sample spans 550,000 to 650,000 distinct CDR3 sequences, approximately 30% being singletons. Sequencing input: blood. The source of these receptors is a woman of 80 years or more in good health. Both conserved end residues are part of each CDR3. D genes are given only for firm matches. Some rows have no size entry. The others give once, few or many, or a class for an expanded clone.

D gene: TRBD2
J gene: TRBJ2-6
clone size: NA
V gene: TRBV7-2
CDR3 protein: CASSLSGGLLRRF
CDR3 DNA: TGTGCCAGCAGCTTAAGCGGGGGGCTCCTAAGACGATTC

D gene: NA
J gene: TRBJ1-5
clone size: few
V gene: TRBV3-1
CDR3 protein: CASSSSAGAVQPQHF
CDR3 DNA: TGTGCCAGCAGCTCTTCGGCGGGGGCGGTTCAGCCCCAGCATTTT

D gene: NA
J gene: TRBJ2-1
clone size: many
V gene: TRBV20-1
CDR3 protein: CSARAGYNEQFF
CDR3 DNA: TGCAGTGCTAGAGCGGGATACAATGAGCAGTTCTTC

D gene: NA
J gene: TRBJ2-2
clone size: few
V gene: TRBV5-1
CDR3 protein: CAGSLGGPGTGELFF
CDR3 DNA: TGCGCCGGCAGCTTGGGGGGGCCCGGCACCGGGGAGCTGTTTTTT

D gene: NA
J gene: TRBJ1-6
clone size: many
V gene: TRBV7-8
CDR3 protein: CASSATGTKLNNSPLHF
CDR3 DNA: TGTGCCAGCAGCGCCACCGGGACAAAGCTTAATAATTCACCCCTCCACTTT

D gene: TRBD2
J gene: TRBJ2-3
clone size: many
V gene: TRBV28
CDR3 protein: CASSSTSGGITDTQYF
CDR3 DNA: TGTGCCAGCAGCTCTACTAGCGGGGGGATCACAGATACGCAGTATTTT

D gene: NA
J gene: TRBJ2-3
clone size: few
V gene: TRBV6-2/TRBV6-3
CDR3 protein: CASSGWENTQYF
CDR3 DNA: TGTGCCAGCAGCGGATGGGAAAATACGCAGTATTTT

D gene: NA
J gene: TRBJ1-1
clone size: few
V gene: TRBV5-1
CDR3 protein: CASSLSIGRNTEAFF
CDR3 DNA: TGCGCCAGCAGCTTGAGTATCGGGAGAAACACTGAAGCTTTCTTT

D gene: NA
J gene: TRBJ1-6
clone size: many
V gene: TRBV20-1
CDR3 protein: CSARQGGAYNSPLHF
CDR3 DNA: TGCAGTGCTAGACAAGGGGGAGCCTATAATTCACCCCTCCACTTT

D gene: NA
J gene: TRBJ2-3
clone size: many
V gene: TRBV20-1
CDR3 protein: CSASPGLRKSTDTQYF
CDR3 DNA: TGCAGTGCTAGTCCCGGACTACGAAAAAGCACGGATACGCAGTATTTT

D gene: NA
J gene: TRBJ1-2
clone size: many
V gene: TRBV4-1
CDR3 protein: CASSQDLDRRYGYTF
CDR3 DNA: TGCGCCAGCAGCCAAGACCTGGACAGACGCTATGGCTACACCTTC

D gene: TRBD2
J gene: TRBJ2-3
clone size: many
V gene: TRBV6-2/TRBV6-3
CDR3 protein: CASSYGPGGPTDTQYF
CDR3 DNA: TGTGCCAGCAGTTACGGCCCGGGGGGGCCCACAGATACGCAGTATTTT